Each of the 26 T cell receptor beta chains below was sequenced from the same sample in a study of T-cell reconstitution after alpha-beta-depleted transplantation in children. Library preparation (for TCRbeta) was performed with unique molecular identifiers. TCRdb re-analysed the PCR reads in MiXCR, keeping a single row per CDR3 protein. The sample has a few hundred thousand distinct CDR3 sequences, 10% seen once; the top ten hold just under 7.5%. Material: PBMCs, obtained before TCRalphabeta/CD19-depleted stem cell transplant. The receptors were sampled from a boy younger than two with acute myeloid leukemia, due to receive a stem cell transplant.

This clonotype showed up many times. The rearrangement links TRBV12-3 or TRBV12-4 to TRBJ2-4; no clear D. Trimming pared 5 bases from V and 11 bases from J, leaving 25 bases between. The CDR3 is 16 residues long. The CDR3 DNA sequence: TGTGCCAGCAGTGAACAAAGCAGTTTCCCGGTAATGGTTCAGTACTTC. It is translated as CASSEQSSFPVMVQYF.

The chain couples TRBV7-3 to TRBJ2-2; D call uncertain. The germline CDR1 and CDR2 sequences are SGHTA and FQGTGA. V was cut by 2 bases and J by 2 bases, with 12 bases left in between. The CDR3 is made up of 16 amino acids. The CDR3 sequence is CASSLFQGGNTGELFF. CDR3 sequence (DNA): TGTGCCAGCAGCTTATTCCAAGGCGGTAACACCGGGGAGCTGTTTTTT.

The sample holds many counts of this clonotype. The chain couples TRBV12-3 or TRBV12-4 to TRBJ1-5; D call uncertain. V was clipped by 2 bases and J by 0 bases, with 8 bases between them. This CDR3 comprises 15 residues. In DNA form, the CDR3 reads TGTGCCAGCAGTTTACAGCGCTATAGCAATCAGCCCCAGCATTTT. Its translation is CASSLQRYSNQPQHF.

Ten or more counts support this clonotype. The chain uses TRBV7-3 and TRBJ2-1, with 10 bases identical to TRBD2. Trimming took 5 bases from V and 4 from J; bases not matched to a gene: 5. CDR1 and CDR2 (germline): SGHTA, FQGTGA. This CDR3 region has 15 residues. For the CDR3, the DNA is TGTGCCAGCAGCCCAGGACTAGCGGCGTACAATGAGCAGTTCTTC. It encodes CASSPGLAAYNEQFF.

This clonotype was recorded many times. This chain uses TRBV7-9 with TRBJ2-3; 10 bases fit TRBD2. Germline lookup yields CDR1 SEHNR and CDR2 FQNEAQ (reference sequence). With 5 bases clipped from V and 6 bases from J, the junction kept 8 bases outside the gene matches. This CDR3 is 15 amino acids long. CDR3 nucleotides: TGTGCCAGCAGCCTTGGTCTGACTAGCGGGGATACGCAGTATTTT. Protein sequence: CASSLGLTSGDTQYF.

There are many counts of this clonotype. The J gene is TRBJ2-1, the V gene TRBV6-1, with 8 bases identical to TRBD1. CDR3 length: 14 amino acids. The trim removed 10 bases at V and 2 bases at J, leaving 7 bases unmatched. Germline V lookup: CDR1 MNHNS, CDR2 SASEGT. The DNA of the CDR3 is TGTGCCACAGACCGGGACAGGACCTACAATGAGCAGTTCTTC. Protein: CATDRDRTYNEQFF.

The table lists this clonotype with many counts. This chain connects TRBV5-1 to TRBJ1-1; D possibly corresponds to TRBD1 (6 bases). Germline V gene sequence: CDR1 SGHRS, CDR2 YFSETQ. Deletions cut 8 bases from V and 0 bases from J, with 17 bases between. The CDR3 is 15 residues long. CDR3 sequence reads: CASRRQAGLNTEAFF. CDR3 coding DNA: TGCGCCAGTAGAAGACAGGCTGGTTTGAACACTGAAGCTTTCTTT.

The table lists this clonotype with many counts. V is TRBV7-3 and J is TRBJ2-7, with a possible D match to TRBD2 (6 bases). The CDR3 is made up of 15 amino acids. Germline CDR1 is SGHTA and CDR2 is FQGTGA. The V gene lost 5 bases and the J gene lost 0 bases, with 14 bases spanning the gap. The CDR3, as DNA: TGTGCCAGCAGCCCTGACGGAGGGTCCTCCTACGAGCAGTACTTC. Protein: CASSPDGGSSYEQYF.

The table lists this clonotype with many counts. This chain joins TRBV10-3 and TRBJ2-1; D remains unclear. CDR3 length: 11 amino acids. V lost 10 bases and J lost 6, with 10 bases in between. Germline V lookup: CDR1 ENHRY, CDR2 SYGVKD. The CDR3 spells CATGRLNEQFF. The CDR3 bases are TGTGCCACCGGAAGGCTCAATGAGCAGTTCTTC.

In its sample, this clonotype was seen a few times. V usage is TRBV7-9 and J usage is TRBJ2-7; weak D call: TRBD1 (7 bases). Per germline, CDR1 SEHNR and CDR2 FQNEAQ (reference sequence). Deletions cut 3 bases from V and 4 bases from J, with 22 bases between. This CDR3 has 17 amino acids. CDR3 amino acids: CASSFPPGGSTVYEQYF. DNA for the CDR3: TGTGCCAGCAGCTTCCCTCCAGGGGGGTCTACCGTTTACGAGCAGTACTTC.

Ten or more counts support this clonotype. The chain employs TRBV28 and TRBJ1-1, with D maybe TRBD1 (5 bases). Trimming removed 5 bases from V and 0 bases from J, with 10 bases in between. Germline loops: CDR1 MDHEN, CDR2 SYDVKM. The CDR3 sequence is 14 residues long. The CDR3 reads CASSPGTLNTEAFF. As DNA, the CDR3 is TGTGCCAGCAGTCCCGGGACGTTGAACACTGAAGCTTTCTTT.

At least ten counts were recorded for this clonotype. The V gene is TRBV13, the J gene TRBJ2-3, with TRBD1 matching 9 bases. This CDR3 is 15 amino acids long. Germline values: CDR1 PRHDT, CDR2 FYEKMQ (reference sequence). The V gene end was trimmed by 3 bases and the J gene end by 2 bases; junction bases not matched to a gene: 3. The CDR3 DNA sequence: TGTGCCAGCAGCTTTGGACAGGGGAACACAGATACGCAGTATTTT. This codes for CASSFGQGNTDTQYF.

About this clonotype: One end of the junction is discordant with germline, which a read error may explain. This chain connects TRBV10-3 to TRBJ2-5, with TRBD2 matching 8 bases. Germline CDR1 reads ENHRY; CDR2 reads SYGVKD. The CDR3 spans 15 residues. The CDR3 coding sequence is TGTGCCAGCAGTCCTGTACTAGCGGTGCAAGGGACCCAGTACTTC. It translates to CASSPVLAVQGTQYF.

This clonotype was picked up a small number of times. CDR3 protein: CASSLGRGLAGAPHGELFF. In nucleotides, the CDR3 is TGTGCCAGCAGCCTCGGAAGGGGCCTAGCGGGAGCCCCTCACGGGGAGCTGTTTTTT. This chain joins TRBV14 and TRBJ2-2; TRBD2 agrees at 10 bases. The CDR3 is 19 residues long. Looked up from germline, CDR1 is SGHDN and CDR2 is FVKESK. Losses at the gene ends were 4 bases for V and 7 bases for J; bases not matched to a gene: 18.

This clonotype was counted ten times or more. This chain joins TRBV5-5 and TRBJ2-7; the D is unclear. The V gene's germline CDR1 is SGHKS and CDR2 YYEKEE (reference sequence). This CDR3 has 13 amino acids. The germline V and J ends were trimmed by 4 bases and 0 bases, with 8 bases remaining between them. As DNA, the CDR3 is TGTGCCAGCAGCCGGAGCGCCTCCTACGAGCAGTACTTC. Protein: CASSRSASYEQYF.

On this clonotype: Possible read error: a much larger clone is one base away. The chain employs TRBV3-1 and TRBJ2-1, with TRBD2 identical over 9 bases. Germline V gene lookup returns CDR1 LGHDT and CDR2 YNNKEL (reference sequence). The CDR3 totals 15 residues. The CDR3 DNA reads TGTGCCAGCGGCCAATCTAGCGGGGTTTACAATGAGCAGTTCTTC. Protein product: CASGQSSGVYNEQFF.

This clonotype was seen more than once but under ten times. The rearrangement uses TRBV5-4 and TRBJ2-1; 8 nucleotides agree with TRBD1. This CDR3 comprises 15 residues. The ends lost 0 bases at V and 4 bases at J; junction bases unmatched: 3. CDR1 is SGHNT and CDR2 is YYREEE in the germline V gene (reference sequence). CDR3 in DNA: TGTGCCAGCAGCTTGGGGACAGGGAAATACAATGAGCAGTTCTTC. This sequence encodes CASSLGTGKYNEQFF.

In its sample, this clonotype was seen many times. The chain uses TRBV28 and TRBJ2-2; 8 bases match TRBD2. CDR3 length: 15 residues. CDR1 MDHEN and CDR2 SYDVKM come from the germline V gene. Germline trimming cut 6 bases from V and 4 bases from J; bases unmatched to any gene: 7. CDR3 bases: TGTGCCAGCAGACCGACTAGCGTGTCCACCGGGGAGCTGTTTTTT. It is translated as CASRPTSVSTGELFF. The full variable domain, rest sourced from reference TRBV28 and TRBJ2-2, is DVKVTQSSRYLVKRTGEKVFLECVQDMDHENMFWYRQDPGLGLRLIYFSYDVKMKEKGDIPEGYSVSREKKERFSLILESASTNQTSMYLCASRPTSVSTGELFFGEGSRLTVL.

This clonotype has at least ten counts. V gene TRBV20-1 combines with J gene TRBJ2-7; TRBD1 aligns across 9 bases. In germline, CDR1 is DFQATT, CDR2 SNEGSKA (reference sequence). The trim removed 8 bases at V and 3 bases at J, leaving 8 bases unmatched. The CDR3 runs to 13 residues. CDR3 DNA: TGCAGTACCACCGGACAGGGGTACTACGAGCAGTACTTC. Its translation: CSTTGQGYYEQYF.

The sample holds many counts of this clonotype. The gene calls are TRBV5-1 and TRBJ2-2, with a tentative D call TRBD1 (5 bases). The germline V and J ends were trimmed by 4 bases and 4 bases, with 14 bases remaining between them. Germline loops: CDR1 SGHRS, CDR2 YFSETQ. The CDR3 totals 15 residues. The CDR3 DNA reads TGCGCCAGCAGCCCGCTGCAAACAGGCACCGGGGAGCTGTTTTTT. Translating it yields CASSPLQTGTGELFF.

The chain employs TRBV6-5 and TRBJ2-1; 9 bases fit TRBD1. The CDR3 is 17 residues long. From germline, CDR1 is MNHEY and CDR2 SVGAGI. The ends lost 0 bases at V and 3 bases at J; junction bases unmatched: 6. In nucleotides, the CDR3 is TGTGCCAGCAGTTACTCGTCCGACAGGGGGTACTACAATGAGCAGTTCTTC. Translation gives CASSYSSDRGYYNEQFF.

This clonotype was seen many times. The chain recombines TRBV6-1 with TRBJ2-1; 9 nucleotides align to TRBD2. The V segment lost 4 bases and the J segment 0 bases; nucleotides outside the gene matches: 7. The V gene's germline CDR1 is MNHNS and CDR2 SASEGT. This CDR3 is 17 amino acids long. The CDR3 sequence: CASSGAVAGVSYNEQFF. DNA for the CDR3: TGTGCCAGCAGTGGGGCGGTAGCGGGAGTCTCCTACAATGAGCAGTTCTTC.

The chain joins TRBV7-9 to TRBJ2-3, with D unclear. Germline CDR1 and CDR2: SEHNR and FQNEAQ (reference sequence). The CDR3 extends over 14 amino acids. V lost 1 base, J lost 8 bases, and 13 bases lay in between. The CDR3 coding sequence is TGTGCCAGCAGCTTAGATGTAGCAGGACGTACGCAGTATTTT. It specifies CASSLDVAGRTQYF.

This clonotype turned up a few times. The chain uses TRBV18 and TRBJ2-7; the match to TRBD1 covers 10 bases. V shed 1 base and J 2 bases; nucleotides not matched to a gene: 5. The CDR3 spans 16 residues. In germline, CDR1 is KGHSH, CDR2 LQKENI. Here the CDR3 reads CASSPLPGTGAYEQYF. The DNA of the CDR3 is TGTGCCAGCTCACCACTGCCCGGGACAGGGGCCTACGAGCAGTACTTC.

This clonotype was found many times. The chain links TRBV7-2 to TRBJ1-6, with D possibly matching TRBD1 (5 bases). This CDR3 contains 16 residues. Germline V gives CDR1 SGHTA, CDR2 FQGNSA. Deletions cut 5 bases from V and 4 bases from J, with 15 bases between. The chain's CDR3 is CASSLETGEYNSPLHF. The CDR3 nucleotides read TGTGCCAGCAGCCTCGAAACAGGAGAGTATAATTCACCCCTCCACTTT.

To note about this clonotype: One base away lies a much larger clone, so this may be a sequencing read error. This chain links TRBV12-3 or TRBV12-4 with TRBJ2-7; D perhaps matches TRBD1 (6 bases). The CDR3 sequence is 18 residues long. The CDR3: CACSFGQRTLSYPYEQYF. CDR3 nucleotides: TGTGCCTGCAGTTTCGGACAGAGAACCCTGAGTTACCCCTACGAGCAGTACTTC.